The clone carrying this TCR beta chain was picked up a small number of times. Its target is unknown. This sample stems from a study of blood T cells in healthy people across ages. Per-sample yields of isolated PBMCs were at least 6 million. Study-level results: Compared with aged donors, long-lived donors showed fewer expanded clones, suggesting selection. Among T cells, TCR beta diversity per million cells dropped roughly linearly as age rose.

The V and J ends lost 5 bases and 4 bases respectively, with 15 bases between them. The CDR3 loop spans 15 amino acids. Germline CDR1 and CDR2: MDHEN and SYDVKM. A second PCR, run for about 7 to 11 cycles, used a sample-barcoded 5' primer plus a J-beta primer mix. TCRdb re-called the 5' RACE reads through MiXCR, storing one row per CDR3 protein. The repertoire includes 800,000 or so distinct CDR3 sequences, roughly 25% of them detected once, and under 4.5% sits in the top ten. This same sample was also taken into another study, of T cells of mothers and their children. According to that study: The study recruited a few healthy Caucasian mothers and their six children as donors.

The TCR was taken from a boy aged 5-17 years in good health. This chain links TRBV28 with TRBJ1-3, with D perhaps TRBD1 (5 bases). The sequenced sample was blood. CDR3 coding DNA: TGTGCCAGCAGTGTATCAGGGTGGCCAGGAAACACCATATATTTT. The encoded protein is CASSVSGWPGNTIYF.